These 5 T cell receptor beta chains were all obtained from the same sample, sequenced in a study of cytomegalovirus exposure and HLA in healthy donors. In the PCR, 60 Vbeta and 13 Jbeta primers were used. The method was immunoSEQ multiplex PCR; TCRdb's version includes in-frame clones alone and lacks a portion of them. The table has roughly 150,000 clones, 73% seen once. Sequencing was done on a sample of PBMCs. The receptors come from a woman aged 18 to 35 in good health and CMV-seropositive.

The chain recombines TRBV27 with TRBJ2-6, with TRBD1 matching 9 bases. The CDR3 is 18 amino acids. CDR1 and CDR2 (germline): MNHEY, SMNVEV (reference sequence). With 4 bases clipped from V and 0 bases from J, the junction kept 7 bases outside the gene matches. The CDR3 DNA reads TGTGCCAGCAGTTCACCCGGGACAGGGCACTCTGGGGCCAACGTCCTGACTTTC. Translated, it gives CASSSPGTGHSGANVLTF.

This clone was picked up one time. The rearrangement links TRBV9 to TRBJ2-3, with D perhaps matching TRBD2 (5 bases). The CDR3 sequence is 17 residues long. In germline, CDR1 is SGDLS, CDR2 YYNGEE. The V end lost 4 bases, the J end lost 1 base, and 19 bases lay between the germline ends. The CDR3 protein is CASSSTDIGLRTDTQYF. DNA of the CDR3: TGTGCCAGCAGCTCCACAGACATCGGACTTCGCACAGATACGCAGTATTTT.

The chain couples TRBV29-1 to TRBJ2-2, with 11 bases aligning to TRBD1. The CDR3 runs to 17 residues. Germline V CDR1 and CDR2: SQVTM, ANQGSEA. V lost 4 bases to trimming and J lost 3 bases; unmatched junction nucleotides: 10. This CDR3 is CSVVGQPGQGDTGELFF. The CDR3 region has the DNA TGCAGCGTTGTGGGACAACCGGGACAGGGGGACACCGGGGAGCTGTTTTTT.

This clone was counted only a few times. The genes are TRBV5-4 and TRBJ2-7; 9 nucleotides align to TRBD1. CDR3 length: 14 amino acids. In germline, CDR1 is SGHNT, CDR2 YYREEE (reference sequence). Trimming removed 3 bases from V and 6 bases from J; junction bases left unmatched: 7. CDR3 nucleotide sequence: TGTGCCAGCAGCTCGGGACAGGGCCTCTTCGAGCAGTACTTC. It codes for CASSSGQGLFEQYF.

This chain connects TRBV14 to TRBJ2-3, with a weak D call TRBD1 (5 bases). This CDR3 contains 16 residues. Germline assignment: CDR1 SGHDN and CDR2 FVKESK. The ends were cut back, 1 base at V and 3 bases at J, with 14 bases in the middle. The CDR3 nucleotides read TGTGCCAGCAGCCAAGTCGGACACCGAAGGACAGATACGCAGTATTTT. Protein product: CASSQVGHRRTDTQYF.